The clone carrying this T cell receptor beta chain was observed a handful of times. Its antigen is undetermined. The time point denotes: newly diagnosed GD, antithyroid drugs for less than 3 months. The TCR library was prepared using RNA isolated from PBMCs. The entry originates in a study of regulatory T cells in long-lasting Graves disease. Sequencing libraries for TCR beta were prepared with iRepertoire HTBI primers and Arm-PCR of CDR3 regions. TCRdb recomputed calls from the multiplex PCR reads with MiXCR, one row per CDR3 protein. Among hundreds of thousands of distinct CDR3 sequences listed, about 15% were seen once. Points from the study as a whole: The work looked only at peripheral blood and did not look at thyroid tissue.

Another study also made use of these data, one on T cells in Graves' hyperthyroidism and ophthalmopathy. That study adds: Across 18 months, stable Graves' hyperthyroidism was marked by no progression to ophthalmopathy.

This sample comprised peripheral blood mononuclear cells (PBMCs), obtained at new diagnosis, from a patient treated with antithyroid drugs. The sequence was obtained from a woman aged 25 to 39 with Graves disease.

The CDR3 DNA follows: TGTGCCAGCTCACCCCTAGCGGGAGCCAACGAGCAGTACTTC. Translating it yields CASSPLAGANEQYF. The chain joins TRBV18 to TRBJ2-7, with TRBD2 identical over 10 bases. The germline gives CDR1 KGHSH, CDR2 LQKENI. V was clipped by 3 bases and J by 5 bases; unmatched bases: 4. The CDR3 consists of 14 residues.